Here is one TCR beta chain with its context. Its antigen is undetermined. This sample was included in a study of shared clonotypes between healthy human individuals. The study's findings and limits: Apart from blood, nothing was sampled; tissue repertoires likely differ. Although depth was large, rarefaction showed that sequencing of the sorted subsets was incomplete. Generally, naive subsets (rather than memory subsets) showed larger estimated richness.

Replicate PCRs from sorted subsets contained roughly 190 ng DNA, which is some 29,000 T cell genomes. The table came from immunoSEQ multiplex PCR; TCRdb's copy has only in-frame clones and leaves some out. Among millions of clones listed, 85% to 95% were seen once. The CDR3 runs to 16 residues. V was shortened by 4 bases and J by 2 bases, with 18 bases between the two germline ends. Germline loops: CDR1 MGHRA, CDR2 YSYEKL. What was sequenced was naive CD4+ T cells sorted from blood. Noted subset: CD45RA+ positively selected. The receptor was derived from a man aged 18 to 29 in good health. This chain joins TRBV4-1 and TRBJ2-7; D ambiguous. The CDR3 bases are TGCGCCAGCAGCCCCGGCAGAATCCTTTTAGCCTACGAGCAGTACTTC. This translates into CASSPGRILLAYEQYF.